This T cell receptor (beta chain) stems from a study of CD8 T cells in ankylosing spondylitis. Study-wide results and limits: In peripheral blood, disease-linked CD8+ clones occurred at relatively low frequencies. Seemingly distinctive of ankylosing spondylitis blood was a TCR beta motif formed by eight highly homologous variants. Enrichment of disease-linked clones was reportedly significant in matched ankylosing spondylitis synovial fluid. Previously reported in reactive arthritis synovial fluid and blood were some of the motif variants.

The trim removed 8 bases at V and 7 bases at J, leaving 8 bases unmatched. CDR1 is LGHNA, CDR2 YNFKEQ, per germline. The CDR3 spans 14 residues. A single count supports this clonotype. The antigen is undetermined. Libraries of TCR beta came from quantitative 5'-RACE with molecular barcodes. Via MiXCR, TCRdb re-called the 5' RACE reads, giving one row per CDR3 protein. The data hold approximately 400,000 distinct CDR3 sequences, with around 26% observed a single time. Sequenced: blood, either unsorted or a sorted T cell fraction (not recorded which). The receptor comes from a male donor with ankylosing spondylitis. This chain connects TRBV4-2 to TRBJ2-1; TRBD1 matches 10 bases. The DNA of the CDR3 is TGTGCCAGCCAGGGGGGACAGGGGCGAAATGAGCAGTTCTTC. Translating gives CASQGGQGRNEQFF.